The rows below give T cell receptor beta chains drawn from one sample of a study of Tregs in tolerant kidney transplant recipients. Method: immunoSEQ multiplex PCR; TCRdb's copy keeps in-frame clones and lacks some. This sample carries some 70,000 clones, 80% to 95% of them seen once, and the ten largest clones take about 10%. Sequencing used CD8+ T cells from blood, obtained before the transplant. The receptors shown here come from a human donor who received a combined kidney and bone marrow transplant. Both conserved end residues are part of each CDR3. A D gene is named only where the DNA matches it firmly. Clone size, where shown, is once, few, many, or a class for clones that have expanded.

d_gene: NA; abundance: NA; v_gene: TRBV6-5; j_gene: TRBJ1-6; CDR3aa: CASSYLQANSPLHF; CDR3nt: TGTGCCAGCAGTTACCTACAGGCGAATTCACCCCTCCACTTT
d_gene: TRBD2; abundance: NA; v_gene: TRBV13; j_gene: TRBJ2-5; CDR3aa: CASSLGTSGEETQYF; CDR3nt: TGTGCCAGCAGCTTAGGAACTAGCGGGGAAGAGACCCAGTACTTC
d_gene: NA; abundance: NA; v_gene: TRBV27; j_gene: TRBJ1-4; CDR3aa: CASSLGGGEKLFF; CDR3nt: TGTGCCAGCAGTTTGGGGGGGGGTGAAAAACTGTTTTTT
d_gene: TRBD1; abundance: NA; v_gene: TRBV27; j_gene: TRBJ1-2; CDR3aa: CASSWVGGGQGDGYTF; CDR3nt: TGTGCCAGCAGTTGGGTTGGAGGTGGCCAGGGGGATGGCTACACCTTC
d_gene: TRBD2; abundance: NA; v_gene: TRBV27; j_gene: TRBJ2-2; CDR3aa: CASSPTSGGAGELFF; CDR3nt: TGTGCCAGCAGCCCTACTAGCGGGGGGGCCGGGGAGCTGTTTTTT
d_gene: NA; abundance: NA; v_gene: TRBV27; j_gene: TRBJ1-1; CDR3aa: CASSPVRGNTEAFF; CDR3nt: TGTGCCAGCAGTCCCGTTCGAGGGAACACTGAAGCTTTCTTT
d_gene: TRBD2; abundance: NA; v_gene: TRBV9; j_gene: TRBJ2-1; CDR3aa: CASSGLANEQFF; CDR3nt: TGTGCCAGCAGCGGACTAGCGAATGAGCAGTTCTTC
d_gene: NA; abundance: medium-sized; v_gene: TRBV5-6; j_gene: TRBJ1-2; CDR3aa: CASSLAGNYGYTF; CDR3nt: TGTGCCAGCAGCTTGGCAGGGAACTATGGCTACACCTTC
d_gene: TRBD1; abundance: NA; v_gene: TRBV5-1; j_gene: TRBJ2-1; CDR3aa: CASSFELQGLRNEQFF; CDR3nt: TGCGCCAGCAGCTTTGAATTACAGGGGTTAAGGAATGAGCAGTTCTTC
d_gene: NA; abundance: NA; v_gene: TRBV9; j_gene: TRBJ2-2; CDR3aa: CASSHPVDTGELFF; CDR3nt: TGTGCCAGCAGCCATCCGGTGGACACCGGGGAGCTGTTTTTT
d_gene: TRBD1; abundance: NA; v_gene: TRBV6-5; j_gene: TRBJ2-3; CDR3aa: CASSYSTGTDTQYF; CDR3nt: TGTGCCAGCAGTTACTCGACAGGGACAGATACGCAGTATTTT
d_gene: NA; abundance: NA; v_gene: TRBV20-1; j_gene: TRBJ2-5; CDR3aa: CSASKETQYF; CDR3nt: TGCAGTGCTAGTAAAGAGACCCAGTACTTC
d_gene: TRBD2; abundance: NA; v_gene: TRBV4-3; j_gene: TRBJ2-1; CDR3aa: CASSLDGGSIDGEQFF; CDR3nt: TGCGCCAGCAGCCTTGACGGCGGGAGTATCGATGGTGAGCAGTTCTTC
d_gene: NA; abundance: once; v_gene: TRBV4-1; j_gene: TRBJ2-3; CDR3aa: CASSQGGQANLADTQYF; CDR3nt: TGCGCCAGCAGCCAAGGTGGCCAGGCCAACCTGGCAGATACGCAGTATTTT
d_gene: TRBD2; abundance: NA; v_gene: TRBV5-6; j_gene: TRBJ2-3; CDR3aa: CASSILAGGASTDTQYF; CDR3nt: TGTGCCAGCAGCATCCTAGCGGGAGGAGCTAGCACAGATACGCAGTATTTT
d_gene: NA; abundance: NA; v_gene: TRBV7-2; j_gene: TRBJ1-2; CDR3aa: CASSLRQDYGYTF; CDR3nt: TGTGCCAGCAGCTTGCGACAGGACTATGGCTACACCTTC
d_gene: TRBD1; abundance: NA; v_gene: TRBV6-5; j_gene: TRBJ2-7; CDR3aa: CASSSPGGASYEQYF; CDR3nt: TGTGCCAGCAGTTCCCCAGGGGGCGCCTCCTACGAGCAGTACTTC
d_gene: NA; abundance: NA; v_gene: TRBV19; j_gene: TRBJ1-1; CDR3aa: CASSSLVSGTEAFF; CDR3nt: TGTGCCAGTAGTTCCCTTGTGAGTGGCACTGAAGCTTTCTTT
d_gene: TRBD1; abundance: NA; v_gene: TRBV27; j_gene: TRBJ2-7; CDR3aa: CASSLRTGNYEQYF; CDR3nt: TGTGCCAGCAGTTTAAGGACAGGGAACTACGAGCAGTACTTC
d_gene: NA; abundance: NA; v_gene: TRBV4-2; j_gene: TRBJ1-2; CDR3aa: CASSQDGGVDGYTF; CDR3nt: TGTGCCAGCAGCCAAGATGGAGGGGTGGATGGCTACACCTTC
d_gene: NA; abundance: NA; v_gene: TRBV4-2; j_gene: TRBJ1-5; CDR3aa: CASSQDPGGFDQPQHF; CDR3nt: TGTGCCAGCAGCCAAGATCCCGGGGGATTCGATCAGCCCCAGCATTTT
d_gene: TRBD1; abundance: NA; v_gene: TRBV9; j_gene: TRBJ2-3; CDR3aa: CASSAGQGALDTQYF; CDR3nt: TGTGCCAGCAGCGCGGGACAGGGGGCCTTAGATACGCAGTATTTT
d_gene: TRBD2; abundance: NA; v_gene: TRBV7-9; j_gene: TRBJ2-5; CDR3aa: CASSLRGVSQYF; CDR3nt: TGTGCCAGCAGCTTGCGGGGGGTGAGCCAGTACTTC
d_gene: TRBD2; abundance: NA; v_gene: TRBV30; j_gene: TRBJ2-5; CDR3aa: CAWSSEAGKGTQYF; CDR3nt: TGTGCCTGGAGTTCTGAAGCGGGGAAAGGGACCCAGTACTTC
d_gene: NA; abundance: NA; v_gene: TRBV9; j_gene: TRBJ1-3; CDR3aa: CASSVDESSGNTIYF; CDR3nt: TGTGCCAGCAGCGTAGACGAGAGCTCTGGAAACACCATATATTTT
d_gene: TRBD1; abundance: NA; v_gene: TRBV27; j_gene: TRBJ1-2; CDR3aa: CASSLSWTGYYYGYTF; CDR3nt: TGTGCCAGCAGTTTATCATGGACAGGGTACTACTATGGCTACACCTTC
d_gene: NA; abundance: once; v_gene: TRBV19; j_gene: TRBJ1-2; CDR3aa: CATMGRGYGYTF; CDR3nt: TGTGCCACCATGGGCAGGGGTTATGGCTACACCTTC
d_gene: TRBD2; abundance: few; v_gene: TRBV29-1; j_gene: TRBJ2-3; CDR3aa: CSVESGGADTQYF; CDR3nt: TGCAGCGTTGAGTCGGGGGGTGCAGATACGCAGTATTTT
d_gene: TRBD2; abundance: NA; v_gene: TRBV5-5; j_gene: TRBJ2-3; CDR3aa: CASSSSWGGSDTQYF; CDR3nt: TGTGCCAGCAGCTCCTCTTGGGGGGGGTCAGATACGCAGTATTTT
d_gene: TRBD1; abundance: NA; v_gene: TRBV7-8; j_gene: TRBJ2-7; CDR3aa: CASSLDGTVNDYEQYF; CDR3nt: TGTGCCAGCAGCTTAGACGGGACAGTCAACGACTACGAGCAGTACTTC
d_gene: NA; abundance: NA; v_gene: TRBV19; j_gene: TRBJ2-1; CDR3aa: CASSRTEYNEQFF; CDR3nt: TGTGCCAGTAGTAGGACAGAATACAATGAGCAGTTCTTC
d_gene: TRBD2; abundance: NA; v_gene: TRBV7-9; j_gene: TRBJ2-5; CDR3aa: CASRRGGEETQYF; CDR3nt: TGTGCCAGCAGACGCGGGGGTGAAGAGACCCAGTACTTC
d_gene: NA; abundance: NA; v_gene: TRBV6-5; j_gene: TRBJ1-5; CDR3aa: CATRGGLGSNQPQHF; CDR3nt: TGTGCCACCAGAGGAGGGCTCGGTAGCAATCAGCCCCAGCATTTT
d_gene: NA; abundance: NA; v_gene: TRBV2; j_gene: TRBJ2-7; CDR3aa: CASGLGRDESIYEQYF; CDR3nt: TGTGCCAGCGGCCTAGGGCGGGACGAGAGTATCTACGAGCAGTACTTC
d_gene: NA; abundance: few; v_gene: TRBV9; j_gene: TRBJ2-7; CDR3aa: CASSPLGGYEQYF; CDR3nt: TGTGCCAGCAGCCCGTTAGGGGGCTACGAGCAGTACTTC
d_gene: NA; abundance: NA; v_gene: TRBV13; j_gene: TRBJ2-1; CDR3aa: CASSPIHEQFF; CDR3nt: TGTGCCAGCAGCCCCATCCATGAGCAGTTCTTC
d_gene: NA; abundance: NA; v_gene: TRBV19; j_gene: TRBJ1-1; CDR3aa: CASSIYSGNTEAFF; CDR3nt: TGTGCCAGTAGTATCTACAGCGGGAACACTGAAGCTTTCTTT
d_gene: NA; abundance: NA; v_gene: TRBV5-1; j_gene: TRBJ1-5; CDR3aa: CASSVDSFLVQPQHF; CDR3nt: TGCGCCAGCAGCGTGGACAGCTTTTTGGTCCAGCCCCAGCATTTT
d_gene: TRBD1; abundance: few; v_gene: TRBV30; j_gene: TRBJ2-5; CDR3aa: CAWSVLGDRGHETQYF; CDR3nt: TGTGCCTGGAGTGTACTAGGGGACAGGGGCCACGAGACCCAGTACTTC
d_gene: NA; abundance: NA; v_gene: TRBV9; j_gene: TRBJ2-1; CDR3aa: CASSDRGSDLNEQFF; CDR3nt: TGTGCCAGCAGCGATAGGGGATCGGATCTCAATGAGCAGTTCTTC
d_gene: TRBD2; abundance: NA; v_gene: TRBV7-3; j_gene: TRBJ2-7; CDR3aa: CASSPGLAGTYEQYF; CDR3nt: TGTGCCAGCAGCCCGGGACTAGCGGGAACCTACGAGCAGTACTTC
d_gene: NA; abundance: NA; v_gene: TRBV7-3; j_gene: TRBJ2-1; CDR3aa: CASSYYGGTGEQFF; CDR3nt: TGTGCCAGCAGCTATTATGGGGGGACGGGTGAGCAGTTCTTC
d_gene: TRBD1; abundance: NA; v_gene: TRBV19; j_gene: TRBJ1-1; CDR3aa: CASSFPTGGGTEAFF; CDR3nt: TGTGCCAGTAGTTTCCCGACAGGGGGAGGGACTGAAGCTTTCTTT
d_gene: NA; abundance: NA; v_gene: TRBV4-1; j_gene: TRBJ2-1; CDR3aa: CASSQDPTRAHHNEQFF; CDR3nt: TGCGCCAGCAGCCAAGATCCAACCCGAGCGCACCACAATGAGCAGTTCTTC
d_gene: NA; abundance: NA; v_gene: TRBV9; j_gene: TRBJ1-2; CDR3aa: CASSQGNGYTF; CDR3nt: TGTGCCAGCAGTCAGGGAAACGGCTACACCTTC
d_gene: NA; abundance: NA; v_gene: TRBV18; j_gene: TRBJ2-7; CDR3aa: CASSHRDLPYEQYF; CDR3nt: TGTGCCAGCTCACACCGGGACTTGCCCTACGAGCAGTACTTC
d_gene: NA; abundance: NA; v_gene: TRBV21-1; j_gene: TRBJ2-7; CDR3aa: CASSKAHRF; CDR3nt: TGTGCCAGCAGCAAGGCCCACAGGTTC
d_gene: NA; abundance: NA; v_gene: TRBV4-1; j_gene: TRBJ1-2; CDR3aa: CASSQDRGESTF; CDR3nt: TGCGCCAGCAGCCAAGATCGGGGGGAATCCACCTTC
d_gene: NA; abundance: NA; v_gene: TRBV4-3; j_gene: TRBJ1-2; CDR3aa: CASSQNFEVNYGYTF; CDR3nt: TGCGCCAGCAGCCAGAATTTTGAGGTTAACTATGGCTACACCTTC
d_gene: NA; abundance: NA; v_gene: TRBV9; j_gene: TRBJ2-4; CDR3aa: CASSVAGRGDIQYF; CDR3nt: TGTGCCAGCAGCGTAGCAGGGAGGGGGGACATTCAGTACTTC
d_gene: TRBD1; abundance: NA; v_gene: TRBV6-5; j_gene: TRBJ1-2; CDR3aa: CASSYSTGTGTGYTF; CDR3nt: TGTGCCAGCAGTTACTCGACCGGGACAGGGACCGGCTACACCTTC
d_gene: NA; abundance: NA; v_gene: TRBV7-2; j_gene: TRBJ2-7; CDR3aa: CASSSTGYEQYF; CDR3nt: TGTGCCAGCAGCTCAACTGGCTACGAGCAGTACTTC
d_gene: TRBD2; abundance: medium-sized; v_gene: TRBV7-3; j_gene: TRBJ2-1; CDR3aa: CASSLVLAGENEQFF; CDR3nt: TGTGCCAGCAGCTTAGTCCTAGCGGGAGAGAATGAGCAGTTCTTC
d_gene: TRBD1; abundance: NA; v_gene: TRBV29-1; j_gene: TRBJ1-2; CDR3aa: CSGRQGQGYTF; CDR3nt: TGCAGCGGACGACAGGGGCAGGGCTACACCTTC